The sequence of this T cell receptor beta chain was determined in a study of Ad26.COV2.S vaccination and SARS-CoV-2 variants. The study, taken as a whole, reports: A substantial breadth of spike-specific CD8+ and CD4+ T cell responses after vaccination has been reported.

Noted treatment: roughly 19 received Ad26.COV2.S at low or high dose, single or two shots; 5 received placebo; per-sample allocation not given. Material that was analyzed had been drawn on day 63 after the first vaccine or placebo injection. Only a few counts were recorded for this clone. Antigen specificity is unknown. The repertoire was sequenced with immunoSEQ multiplex PCR; TCRdb's copy has only in-frame clones and lacks some. The table lists 380,000 or so clones, less than 90% of them singletons. V was pared by 5 bases and J by 0 bases, with 5 bases between. The germline V gene has CDR1 LGHDT and CDR2 YNNKEL (reference sequence). The CDR3 spans 13 residues.

This clonotype was obtained from a person aged 18-65 years who received the Ad26.COV2.S COVID-19 vaccine or a placebo. This rearrangement joins TRBV3-1 (or the pseudogene TRBV3-2) to TRBJ1-3; D uncertain. Sample: peripheral blood, taken in a trial of Ad26.COV2.S vaccine versus placebo. The DNA of the CDR3 is TGTGCCAGCAGCGGTATCTCTGGAAACACCATATATTTT. Its translation: CASSGISGNTIYF.